This T cell receptor (beta chain) was retrieved from a study of vaccination and CD4 T cells after COVID-19. Study information: Every participant was given two doses of BNT162b2 or mRNA-1273 vaccine.

Notes on the study in general: Sampling was limited to relatively few convalescent patients, with no early post-infection timepoints studied.

A remark on this clonotype: As yet, its antigen is unknown.

Sequenced with the Oncomine TCR Beta short-read assay was DNA taken from cultured CD4+ T cells. TCRdb redid the calling of the PCR reads with MiXCR, one entry per CDR3 protein. The sample comprises about 14,000 distinct CDR3 sequences, roughly 27% of which are singletons, and around 20% rests with the top ten. Treatment described: roughly ten-day PBMC culture with coronavirus spike peptide pools or control peptides (ViraFEST assay). The V gene's germline CDR1 is LGHDT and CDR2 YNNKEL (reference sequence). The CDR3 extends over 16 amino acids. Deletions cut 4 bases from V and 4 bases from J, with 19 bases between.

This TCR came from a human donor who received a COVID-19 vaccine. The chain recombines TRBV3-1 with TRBJ1-2, with D tentatively TRBD1 (6 bases). Sample: CD4+ T cells from blood, cultured in vitro, taken before SARS-CoV-2 vaccination. The CDR3 coding sequence is TGTGCCAGCAGCCGCCTTCAGGGGCGGGTCATCTATGGCTACACCTTC. Its protein is CASSRLQGRVIYGYTF.